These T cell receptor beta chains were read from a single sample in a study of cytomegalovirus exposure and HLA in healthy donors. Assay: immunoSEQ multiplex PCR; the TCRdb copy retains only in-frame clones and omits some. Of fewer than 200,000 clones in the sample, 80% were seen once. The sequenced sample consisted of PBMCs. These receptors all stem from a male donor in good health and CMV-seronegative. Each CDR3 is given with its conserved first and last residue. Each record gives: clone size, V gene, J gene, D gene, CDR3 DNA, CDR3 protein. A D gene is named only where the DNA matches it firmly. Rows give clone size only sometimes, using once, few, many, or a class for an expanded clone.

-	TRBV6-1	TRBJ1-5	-	TGTGCCAGCAGTGAAGTAGGGGGTCGCAATCAGCCCCAGCATTTT	CASSEVGGRNQPQHF
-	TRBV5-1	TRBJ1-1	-	TGCGCCAGCAGCTTGGATAGGGGGTTGAGTACTGAAGCTTTCTTT	CASSLDRGLSTEAFF
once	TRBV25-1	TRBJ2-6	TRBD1	TGTGCCAGCAGCTGGGCAGGGGGTAGTGGGGCCAACGGCCTGACTTTC	CASSWAGGSGANGLTF
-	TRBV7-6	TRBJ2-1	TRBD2	TGTGCCAGCAGCCTCGGGACTAGCGGGTACCAAGAGCAGTTCTTC	CASSLGTSGYQEQFF
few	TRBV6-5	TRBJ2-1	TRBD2	TGTGCCAGCAGTTACTCTCGCGGGGGGGCCTTTGAGCAGTTCTTC	CASSYSRGGAFEQFF
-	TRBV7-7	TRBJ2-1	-	TGTGCCAGCAGCGCCCGTTACTCGATTGAGCAGTTCTTC	CASSARYSIEQFF
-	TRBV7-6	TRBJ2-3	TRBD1	TGTGCCAGCAGCTTACCCCGGACAGGGTCGACAGATACGCAGTATTTT	CASSLPRTGSTDTQYF
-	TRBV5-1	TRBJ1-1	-	TGCGCCAGCAGTTCACAGGCAGGTCTCGCTGAAGCTTTCTTT	CASSSQAGLAEAFF
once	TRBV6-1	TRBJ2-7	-	TGTGCCAGCCGCCGAACGGTAGTGGCCTACGAGCAGTACTTC	CASRRTVVAYEQYF
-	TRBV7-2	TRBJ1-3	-	TGTGCCAGCAGCTTAGCAGGGGCCTCTGGAAACACCATATATTTT	CASSLAGASGNTIYF